The 5 T cell receptor beta chains listed next were all sequenced from one sample in a study of T cells in localized non-small cell lung cancer. Assay: immunoSEQ multiplex PCR; the TCRdb copy retains only in-frame clones and omits some. Among nearly 35,000 clones listed, almost 90% were seen once. The input for sequencing was peripheral blood, taken before any cancer treatment. These receptors came from a woman aged 35 to 75 with stage I lung adenocarcinoma.

V is TRBV27 and J is TRBJ1-5; D possibly corresponds to TRBD1 (5 bases). Trimming removed 8 bases at V and 4 bases at J, with 12 bases between. CDR3 size: 13 residues. Germline V gene lookup returns CDR1 MNHEY and CDR2 SMNVEV (reference sequence). CDR3 protein: CASGHSANQPQHF. The CDR3 coding sequence is TGTGCCAGCGGACATTCGGCGAATCAGCCCCAGCATTTT.

J is TRBJ1-1 and V is TRBV19; D is possibly TRBD1 (5 bases). The CDR3 is made up of 16 amino acids. Trimming shortened V by 1 base and J by 1 base, and 13 bases separated the two germline ends. Germline assignment: CDR1 LNHDA and CDR2 SQIVND (reference sequence). The CDR3 DNA follows: TGTGCCAGTAGTATAGGAAGGGGACGGTCGAACACTGAAGCTTTCTTT. Translating gives CASSIGRGRSNTEAFF.

The chain employs TRBV15 and TRBJ2-2; no reliable D call. This CDR3 is built from 14 residues. The germline V gene encodes CDR1 LNHNV and CDR2 YYDKDF (reference sequence). V dropped 3 bases and J dropped 3 bases, with 8 bases sitting between them. CDR3 residues: CATSSDADTGELFF. CDR3 in DNA: TGTGCCACCAGCAGTGACGCGGACACCGGGGAGCTGTTTTTT.

This clone was picked up one time. V is TRBV7-3 and J is TRBJ2-2, with D unclear. Germline V gene data show CDR1 as SGHTA and CDR2 as FQGTGA. The V end lost 3 bases, the J end lost 0 bases, and 5 bases lay between the germline ends. CDR3 length: 14 amino acids. The chain's CDR3 is CASSFGPNTGELFF. The CDR3 coding sequence is TGTGCCAGCAGCTTCGGACCGAACACCGGGGAGCTGTTTTTT.

A single count supports this clone. The chain links TRBV7-8 to TRBJ2-1; D perhaps matches TRBD2 (6 bases). Germline V gene lookup returns CDR1 SGHVS and CDR2 FQNEAQ. V was pared by 2 bases and J by 8 bases, with 10 bases between. The CDR3 has 13 residues. In DNA form, the CDR3 reads TGTGCCAGCAGCTTATGGGGGGTTGATGAGCAGTTCTTC. Translating gives CASSLWGVDEQFF.